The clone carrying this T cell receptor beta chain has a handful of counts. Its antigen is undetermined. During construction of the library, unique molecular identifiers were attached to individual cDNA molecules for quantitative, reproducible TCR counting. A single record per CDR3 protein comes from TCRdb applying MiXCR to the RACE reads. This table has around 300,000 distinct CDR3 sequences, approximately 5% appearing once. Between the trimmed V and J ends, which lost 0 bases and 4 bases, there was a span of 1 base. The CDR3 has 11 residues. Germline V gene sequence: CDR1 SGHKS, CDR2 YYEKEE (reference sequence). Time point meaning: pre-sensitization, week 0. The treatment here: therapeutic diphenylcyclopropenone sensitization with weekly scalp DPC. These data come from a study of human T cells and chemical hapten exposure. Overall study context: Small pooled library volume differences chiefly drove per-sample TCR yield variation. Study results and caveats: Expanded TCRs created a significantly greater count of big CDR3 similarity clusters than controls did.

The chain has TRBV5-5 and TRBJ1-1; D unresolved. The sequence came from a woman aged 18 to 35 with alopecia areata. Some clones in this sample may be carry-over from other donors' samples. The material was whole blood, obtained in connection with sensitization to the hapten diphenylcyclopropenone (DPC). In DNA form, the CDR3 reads TGTGCCAGCAGCTTGGCCACTGAAGCTTTCTTT. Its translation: CASSLATEAFF.